The subject of this entry is one TCR beta chain. Its antigen is unknown. Qualities for individual bases were not recorded, and no much larger clone is one base off. The CDR3 regions of human TCRbeta chains were analyzed by immunosequencing. The study's processing was this. Repertoire TCRs were matched against a reference library of SARS-CoV-2-specific TCRs generated with the MIRA antigen-specificity platform. Breadth was defined as the fraction of unique TCRs that were SARS-CoV-2-associated, and depth was defined as the fraction of total T cells that were SARS-CoV-2-associated. Using the MIRA data, every spike-specific TCR was mapped to the spike region that the TCR reacted to and assigned to either a CD4 or a CD8 class. Log10-transformed breadth and depth values were compared by one-way ANOVA with Sidak's multiple comparisons tests. Here the immuneACCESS table is served through TCRdb, limited to in-frame sequences with V and J called. Missing clones are a known gap in these copies; in checked studies unresolved V genes cover under half, and the rest lacks a known reason. Clone size and V and J calls were adopted from that table, with D and trimming inferred from the DNA. This sample holds about 130,000 clones; about 93% were observed only once. The top ten clones comprise roughly 0.9% of the sample.

This record belongs to a study of T cell responses to AZD1222 COVID-19 vaccine (dated by TCRdb to about 2021). For the wider study: Because spike-specific TCR depth and breadth did not differ between the two schedules, AZD1222 recipients who got a second dose at roughly 4 weeks were pooled with those who got a second dose at roughly 12 weeks. TCR sequencing was performed for roughly 250 trial participants, of whom about 200 were given two doses of AZD1222 and around 25 were given two doses of MenACWY control vaccine. Trial participants were enrolled by age into 18-55, 56-69 and 70-plus year subgroups, with roughly 160, 29 and 62 TCR-sequenced participants respectively. The paper as a whole reports these results and caveats: Spike-specific TCR breadth and depth rose significantly after two AZD1222 doses compared with day 0 and with MenACWY recipients. Only six AZD1222 recipients were SARS-CoV-2 seropositive at baseline, limiting conclusions about previously exposed vaccinees. Most participants were white British and females outnumbered males, and the authors suggested that clonal diversity may have been underestimated. In the small 56-69-year group, the increase in depth fell short of significance, most likely because of low power. The whole spike protein was spanned by vaccine-associated CD4 TCRs, and dominant responses were seen in regions 160-218 and 743-854. No day 14 peak-response samples were available, so repertoires were characterized only after the peak T cell response. Reportedly, close to half of the unique spike-specific TCRs recognized epitopes lying outside the regions that are mutated in the B.1.351 and B.1.1.7 variants.

CDR1 is given as SGHRS and CDR2 as YFSETQ, both from the germline V gene. Ends trimmed: V by 4 bases, J by 3 bases; bases unmatched to a gene: 8. Counted from cysteine to phenylalanine, this CDR3 has 15 amino acids. Only the CDR3 DNA stays, 45 bases, in frame from base 1. The time point label for this specimen denotes: baseline before first vaccination. The vaccinee samples were drawn from two UK trials, COV001 and COV002, one of which was a single-blind randomized controlled phase 2/3 trial testing AZD1222 (ChAdOx1 nCoV-19) in healthy adults. For TCRbeta chain sequencing, PBMC samples from trial participants were taken at day 0 and at day 28 after the second dose.

The receptor's source is an adult in good health. The sequence links TRBV5-1 to TRBJ1-1, with 8 bases in between that match TRBD1. This material consisted of peripheral blood, taken on day 0 of AZD1222 vaccination. The DNA is TGCGCCAGCAGCAACCCACAGGGGGGGGACACTGAAGCTTTCTTT. The encoded protein is CASSNPQGGDTEAFF.